This T cell receptor beta chain was sequenced for a study of T cell responses to AZD1222 COVID-19 vaccine. The data were produced by immunoSEQ multiplex PCR, yet TCRdb's version contains in-frame clones alone and is incomplete. Here the sample spans under 150,000 clones, 89% being singletons. The CDR3 covers 14 residues. V gave up 4 bases and J gave up 3 bases; unmatched junction bases: 4. Germline-derived CDR1 and CDR2 are SGHRS and YFSETQ. The material sequenced was peripheral blood, taken 28 days after the second AZD1222 dose. This TCR came from an adult who received the AZD1222 COVID-19 vaccine. The rearrangement uses TRBV5-1 and TRBJ1-5, with 7 bases identical to TRBD1. The CDR3 sequence is CASSEQGNNQPQHF. The CDR3 DNA reads TGCGCCAGCAGCGAACAGGGGAACAATCAGCCCCAGCATTTT.